What follows describes a single T cell receptor beta chain. Its antigen is currently not known. No base quality information exists; no much larger clone differs at one position. The CDR1 and CDR2 encoded by the germline V gene are KGHSH and LQKENI. V loses 0 bases of germline sequence and J loses 0 bases, and the interval between the two ends is 9 bases. The CDR3 has 15 amino acids, counting the end cysteine and phenylalanine. This entry keeps only the CDR3 DNA: 45 bases, framed from base 1. Peripheral blood CD8+ and CD4+ T cells from healthy donors, Susac syndrome patients and multiple sclerosis patients were profiled by high-throughput TCR beta sequencing. Susac syndrome patients met recently defined diagnostic criteria for definite or probable disease. Bulk CD8+ and CD4+ T cells were purified magnetically by negative isolation, whereas CD8+ TEMRA cells were enriched by FACS. Blood was collected in EDTA tubes and processed within 24 hours, with PBMCs isolated through density gradient centrifugation. PBMCs destined for TCR sequencing were cryopreserved in liquid nitrogen and later thawed in a 37 °C water bath. Purity of sorted or isolated CD4+, CD8+ and CD8+ TEMRA cells was at least 90%.

The sample originates from a study of CD8 T cells in Susac syndrome (dated by TCRdb to between 2018 and 2021). For the wider study: Among the Susac syndrome patients who were sequenced, clinically active disease was present in six and clinical remission was observed in roughly eight. Repertoire sequencing was used to test whether CD8+ T cell activation and differentiation in Susac syndrome was antigen driven. CD8+ T cell repertoire clonality was compared between fewer than 13 healthy donors, some 14 Susac syndrome patients and approximately 16 multiple sclerosis patients. At the time of blood withdrawal, Susac syndrome patients were either therapy-naive, taking corticosteroids (with some also receiving IVIg), or on IVIg alone. Broader findings and caveats from the paper: The study acknowledged that relatively few individuals were included in the TCR sequencing and HLA analysis. CD8+ repertoires in Susac syndrome showed clonal expansion, which was highest in CD8+ TEMRA cells and was greater in clinically active patients than in remitting patients. Some 17 Susac-specific public clones were identified in the total CD8+ repertoire, and roughly five Susac-specific public clones were identified in the CD8+ TEMRA repertoire.

RNA was extracted using the RNeasy kit, and roughly 0.5 to 1 microgram was reverse transcribed with random hexamers. The immunoSEQ multiplex PCR assay, which covers 54 Vbeta and 13 Jbeta segments, was used to amplify TCR beta CDR3 regions. PCR amplification bias was corrected using a synthetic template baseline for primer optimization and computational correction. From the authors' description of their analysis: Reads were annotated to V, D and J genes according to IMGT and were analyzed with immunoSEQ Analyzer, with only productive sequences retained. Clonality was computed as one minus Shannon entropy normalized by log2 of the number of productive unique sequences. Public and private clones were assessed among the 100 most prevalent clones of each patient and control. Susac-specific clones were defined as absent from healthy and MS cohorts, 850 to 1,300 published viral clones and other ImmuneACCESS disease sequences. TCRdb itself trimmed the public reads at Q25 with fastp, ran MiXCR and retained productive beta chains. Entries are consolidated by CDR3 protein sequence, retaining the most common genes and DNA. TCRdb, not the original authors, processed these V and J calls. For this sample there are under 90,000 distinct CDR3 sequences; 85% to 95% appear just once. Of the sample, approximately 0.49% falls within the top ten clones.

The sequenced material came from CD8+ T cells from PBMCs. Recombination joined TRBV18 with TRBJ2-7; no D gene can be assigned with confidence. This TCR came from a human donor with Susac syndrome. The sequenced DNA: TGTGCCAGCTCACCACCGGGCTCGAGCTCCTACGAGCAGTACTTC. It encodes CASSPPGSSSYEQYF.